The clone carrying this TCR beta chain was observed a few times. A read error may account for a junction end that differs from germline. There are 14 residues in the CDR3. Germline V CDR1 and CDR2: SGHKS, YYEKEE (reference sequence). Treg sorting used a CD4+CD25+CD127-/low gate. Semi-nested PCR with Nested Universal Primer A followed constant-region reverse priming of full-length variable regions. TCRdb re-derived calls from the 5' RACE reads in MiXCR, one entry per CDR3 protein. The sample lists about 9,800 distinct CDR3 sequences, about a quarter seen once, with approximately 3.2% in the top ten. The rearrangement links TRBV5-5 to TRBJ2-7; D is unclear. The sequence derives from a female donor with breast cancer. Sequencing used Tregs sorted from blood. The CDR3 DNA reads TGTGCCAGCACCTTGGGGTGGGGCTCCTACGAGCAGTACTTC. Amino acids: CASTLGWGSYEQYF.